These T cell receptor beta chains were read from a single sample in a study of blood T cell repertoires in COVID-19. This table comes from immunoSEQ multiplex PCR, and its TCRdb copy is limited to in-frame clones, with some not included. This table holds 150,000 to 200,000 clones, 87% found once. Sequencing input: PBMCs or T cells enriched from blood (not recorded which). The receptors originated from a woman younger than 45 who had recovered from COVID-19. The CDR3 runs from the conserved cysteine through the conserved F or W. D genes are given only for firm matches. Clone size is not always given. Where it is, it says once, few, many or a class for expanded clones.

CDR3: CASSFSPGTDNSPLHF; DNA: TGTGCCAGCAGCTTTTCCCCCGGGACAGATAATTCACCCCTCCACTTT; D: TRBD1; size: NA; J: TRBJ1-6; V: TRBV7-9
CDR3: CASSMVTGGRDQPQHF; DNA: TGTGCCAGTAGTATGGTGACAGGGGGCAGGGATCAGCCCCAGCATTTT; D: TRBD1; size: NA; J: TRBJ1-5; V: TRBV19
CDR3: CASSSGQGAILYGYTF; DNA: TGTGCCAGCTCATCGGGACAGGGGGCGATCCTTTATGGCTACACCTTC; D: TRBD1; size: NA; J: TRBJ1-2; V: TRBV18
CDR3: CASSARRGGMGDTEAFF; DNA: TGTGCCAGCAGCGCCCGTCGAGGGGGCATGGGTGACACTGAAGCTTTCTTT; D: TRBD1; size: NA; J: TRBJ1-1; V: TRBV9
CDR3: CASTTTNEKLFF; DNA: TGTGCCAGTACCACAACTAATGAAAAACTGTTTTTT; D: NA; size: NA; J: TRBJ1-4; V: TRBV19
CDR3: CASSGGFNQPQHF; DNA: TGTGCCAGCAGCGGCGGATTCAATCAGCCCCAGCATTTT; D: NA; size: NA; J: TRBJ1-5; V: TRBV9
CDR3: CASSVGAGRYYGYTF; DNA: TGTGCCAGCAGCGTAGGGGCAGGGCGATACTATGGCTACACCTTC; D: NA; size: NA; J: TRBJ1-2; V: TRBV9
CDR3: CATSDFDQGVADTQYF; DNA: TGTGCCACCAGTGATTTCGATCAGGGCGTCGCAGATACGCAGTATTTT; D: NA; size: NA; J: TRBJ2-3; V: TRBV24-1
CDR3: CATKGTSGNTGELFF; DNA: TGTGCCACCAAGGGGACTAGCGGGAACACCGGGGAGCTGTTTTTT; D: TRBD2; size: NA; J: TRBJ2-2; V: TRBV15
CDR3: CASSLAARGYTEAFF; DNA: TGCGCCAGCAGCTTGGCTGCCAGGGGGTACACTGAAGCTTTCTTT; D: TRBD1; size: NA; J: TRBJ1-1; V: TRBV5-1
CDR3: CASNLQDTSRTQHF; DNA: TGTGCCAGTAACTTACAGGACACCTCCCGAACCCAGCATTTT; D: NA; size: NA; J: TRBJ1-5; V: TRBV19
CDR3: CASSPGQGWYEQYF; DNA: TGTGCCAGCAGCCCCGGACAGGGGTGGTACGAGCAGTACTTC; D: TRBD1; size: once; J: TRBJ2-7; V: TRBV5-4
CDR3: CASSEALESGSGNTIYF; DNA: TGTGCCAGCAGTGAAGCGCTAGAGTCAGGGTCTGGAAACACCATATATTTT; D: NA; size: NA; J: TRBJ1-3; V: TRBV6-1
CDR3: CASGLVLAGYSGNTIYF; DNA: TGTGCTAGTGGTTTGGTCCTGGCAGGCTACTCTGGAAACACCATATATTTT; D: NA; size: few; J: TRBJ1-3; V: TRBV12-5
CDR3: CASRPGGRRDYEQYF; DNA: TGTGCCAGCAGACCTGGGGGGAGGAGGGATTACGAGCAGTACTTC; D: NA; size: NA; J: TRBJ2-7; V: TRBV5-4
CDR3: CASSQHIAGVSRNEQFF; DNA: TGTGCCAGCAGCCAACACATAGCGGGAGTTTCCAGGAATGAGCAGTTCTTC; D: TRBD2; size: NA; J: TRBJ2-1; V: TRBV4-2
CDR3: CATSRDDYGYTF; DNA: TGTGCCACCAGCAGAGACGACTATGGCTACACCTTC; D: NA; size: once; J: TRBJ1-2; V: TRBV15
CDR3: CASSLVAGGEQYF; DNA: TGTGCCAGCAGCTTAGTAGCGGGGGGGGAGCAGTACTTC; D: TRBD2; size: NA; J: TRBJ2-7; V: TRBV7-2
CDR3: CAIRGQGVGYTEAFF; DNA: TGTGCCATCAGGGGACAGGGGGTAGGGTACACTGAAGCTTTCTTT; D: TRBD1; size: NA; J: TRBJ1-1; V: TRBV10-3
CDR3: CSASSDRDNQPQHF; DNA: TGCAGTGCTAGTTCTGACAGGGACAATCAGCCCCAGCATTTT; D: TRBD1; size: NA; J: TRBJ1-5; V: TRBV20-1
CDR3: CATSRKFTGDTEAFF; DNA: TGTGCCACCAGCAGAAAATTCACAGGGGACACTGAAGCTTTCTTT; D: TRBD1; size: NA; J: TRBJ1-1; V: TRBV15
CDR3: CAWSVLTPLGGDDSPLHF; DNA: TGTGCCTGGAGTGTACTTACCCCCTTGGGGGGGGATGATTCACCCCTCCACTTT; D: NA; size: NA; J: TRBJ1-6; V: TRBV30
CDR3: CASTQIRVNYGYTF; DNA: TGTGCCAGCACTCAGATCAGGGTGAACTATGGCTACACCTTC; D: NA; size: few; J: TRBJ1-2; V: TRBV6-5
CDR3: CASSYIAGAEAFF; DNA: TGTGCCAGCAGTTACATCGCGGGCGCTGAAGCTTTCTTT; D: NA; size: NA; J: TRBJ1-1; V: TRBV6-2/TRBV6-3
CDR3: CASSRDRRETQYF; DNA: TGTGCCAGCAGCAGGGACAGAAGAGAGACCCAGTACTTC; D: TRBD1; size: NA; J: TRBJ2-5; V: TRBV12-3/TRBV12-4
CDR3: CAWNRQGVNTEAFF; DNA: TGTGCCTGGAACAGACAGGGGGTGAACACTGAAGCTTTCTTT; D: TRBD1; size: NA; J: TRBJ1-1; V: TRBV30
CDR3: CASSGTEGYTF; DNA: TGTGCCAGCAGCGGAACAGAGGGCTACACCTTC; D: NA; size: NA; J: TRBJ1-2; V: TRBV9
CDR3: CASSLQTGEGFYGYTF; DNA: TGTGCCAGTAGTCTACAGACAGGGGAGGGTTTCTATGGCTACACCTTC; D: TRBD1; size: NA; J: TRBJ1-2; V: TRBV19
CDR3: CASSLKWNTEAFF; DNA: TGTGCCAGCAGCCTAAAATGGAACACTGAAGCTTTCTTT; D: NA; size: NA; J: TRBJ1-1; V: TRBV11-2
CDR3: CATSDFPAGGEETQYF; DNA: TGTGCCACCAGTGATTTCCCAGCGGGGGGTGAAGAGACCCAGTACTTC; D: TRBD2; size: NA; J: TRBJ2-5; V: TRBV24-1
CDR3: CASSQDPGGMNTEAFF; DNA: TGCGCCAGCAGCCAAGATCCGGGGGGGATGAACACTGAAGCTTTCTTT; D: NA; size: NA; J: TRBJ1-1; V: TRBV4-3
CDR3: CASSVEKGASYEQYF; DNA: TGTGCCAGCAGTGTCGAGAAGGGAGCTTCCTACGAGCAGTACTTC; D: NA; size: once; J: TRBJ2-7; V: TRBV2
CDR3: CSVRGLGEQYF; DNA: TGCAGCGTTAGAGGGTTAGGCGAGCAGTACTTC; D: NA; size: NA; J: TRBJ2-7; V: TRBV29-1
CDR3: CAWSPGQGANEQYF; DNA: TGTGCCTGGAGCCCGGGACAGGGGGCCAACGAGCAGTACTTC; D: TRBD1; size: NA; J: TRBJ2-7; V: TRBV30
CDR3: CASSIERVRVNTEAFF; DNA: TGTGCCAGTAGTATAGAGAGAGTGCGGGTGAACACTGAAGCTTTCTTT; D: NA; size: NA; J: TRBJ1-1; V: TRBV19
CDR3: CASSLGGLAGGVGGELFF; DNA: TGTGCCAGCAGCTTAGGGGGACTAGCGGGAGGTGTCGGCGGGGAGCTGTTTTTT; D: TRBD2; size: NA; J: TRBJ2-2; V: TRBV11-3
CDR3: CASGDRVGTEAFF; DNA: TGCGCCAGCGGGGACAGGGTGGGCACTGAAGCTTTCTTT; D: TRBD1; size: NA; J: TRBJ1-1; V: TRBV5-1
CDR3: CASSKGQGRYEQYF; DNA: TGTGCCAGCAGCAAAGGCCAGGGGCGGTACGAGCAGTACTTC; D: NA; size: NA; J: TRBJ2-7; V: TRBV5-6
CDR3: CASRQAKSYEQYF; DNA: TGTGCCAGCAGACAGGCGAAATCCTACGAGCAGTACTTC; D: NA; size: NA; J: TRBJ2-7; V: TRBV3-1/TRBV3-2
CDR3: CSVVGGTEAFF; DNA: TGCAGCGTTGTAGGGGGCACTGAAGCTTTCTTT; D: NA; size: NA; J: TRBJ1-1; V: TRBV29-1
CDR3: CASSWREGGNEQFF; DNA: TGTGCCAGCAGTTGGCGGGAGGGCGGGAATGAGCAGTTCTTC; D: TRBD2; size: few; J: TRBJ2-1; V: TRBV6-2/TRBV6-3
CDR3: CASSIGQVYGYTF; DNA: TGTGCCAGTAGTATCGGACAAGTCTATGGCTACACCTTC; D: NA; size: NA; J: TRBJ1-2; V: TRBV19
CDR3: CASRRQGERETQYF; DNA: TGTGCCAGCAGGCGACAGGGTGAGAGGGAGACCCAGTACTTC; D: TRBD1; size: NA; J: TRBJ2-5; V: TRBV11-2
CDR3: CASSLGQGSLADTQYF; DNA: TGCGCCAGCAGCCTTGGACAGGGAAGTTTGGCAGATACGCAGTATTTT; D: TRBD1; size: NA; J: TRBJ2-3; V: TRBV5-1
CDR3: CASSLDQSGGFYNEQFF; DNA: TGTGCCAGCAGCTTAGATCAGAGCGGGGGATTTTACAATGAGCAGTTCTTC; D: TRBD2; size: NA; J: TRBJ2-1; V: TRBV11-2
CDR3: CASSGQIFLGYTF; DNA: TGTGCCAGCAGTGGACAGATCTTTTTGGGCTACACCTTC; D: NA; size: NA; J: TRBJ1-2; V: TRBV25-1
CDR3: CASSIGKQGRTEAFF; DNA: TGTGCCAGTAGTATAGGGAAACAGGGGCGCACTGAAGCTTTCTTT; D: TRBD1; size: few; J: TRBJ1-1; V: TRBV19
CDR3: CASSLAPSGGVGHGYTF; DNA: TGCGCCAGCAGCTTGGCCCCGTCGGGCGGGGTTGGTCATGGCTACACCTTC; D: NA; size: few; J: TRBJ1-2; V: TRBV5-1
CDR3: CASSQPYQETQYF; DNA: TGCGCCAGCAGCCAACCGTACCAAGAGACCCAGTACTTC; D: NA; size: NA; J: TRBJ2-5; V: TRBV4-1
CDR3: CASSSQREGRITGELFF; DNA: TGTGCCAGCAGCTCCCAGCGGGAGGGCCGTATCACCGGGGAGCTGTTTTTT; D: TRBD2; size: NA; J: TRBJ2-2; V: TRBV27
CDR3: CASSFELADDEQFF; DNA: TGTGCCAGCAGCTTTGAACTAGCGGACGATGAGCAGTTCTTC; D: TRBD2; size: NA; J: TRBJ2-1; V: TRBV5-4
CDR3: CASSQDQGQAYNSPLHF; DNA: TGCGCCAGCAGCCAAGATCAGGGACAGGCATATAATTCACCCCTCCACTTT; D: TRBD1; size: NA; J: TRBJ1-6; V: TRBV4-1
CDR3: CASSLGEGEAQHF; DNA: TGCGCCAGCAGCTTAGGGGAGGGGGAGGCCCAGCATTTT; D: NA; size: NA; J: TRBJ1-5; V: TRBV5-1
CDR3: CASSQAPTEGYTF; DNA: TGCGCCAGCAGCCAAGCCCCTACGGAGGGCTACACCTTC; D: NA; size: few; J: TRBJ1-2; V: TRBV4-1
CDR3: CASSIGTSGGPQETQYF; DNA: TGTGCCAGCTCAATCGGGACTAGCGGGGGCCCTCAAGAGACCCAGTACTTC; D: TRBD2; size: NA; J: TRBJ2-5; V: TRBV18
CDR3: CASSDKNYGYTF; DNA: TGTGCCAGCAGCGACAAGAACTATGGCTACACCTTC; D: NA; size: NA; J: TRBJ1-2; V: TRBV7-9
CDR3: CASSFLGADQPQHF; DNA: TGTGCCAGCAGTTTTCTGGGGGCCGATCAGCCCCAGCATTTT; D: NA; size: NA; J: TRBJ1-5; V: TRBV27
CDR3: CASSLGWRGSNQPQHF; DNA: TGTGCCAGCAGCTTAGGCTGGCGGGGGAGCAATCAGCCCCAGCATTTT; D: NA; size: NA; J: TRBJ1-5; V: TRBV7-2
CDR3: CASSQGDSNYGYTF; DNA: TGCGCCAGCAGCCAAGGGGACAGTAACTATGGCTACACCTTC; D: TRBD1; size: few; J: TRBJ1-2; V: TRBV4-3
CDR3: CASSSTGSTDTQYF; DNA: TGCGCCAGCAGCTCGACTGGAAGTACAGATACGCAGTATTTT; D: NA; size: few; J: TRBJ2-3; V: TRBV5-1